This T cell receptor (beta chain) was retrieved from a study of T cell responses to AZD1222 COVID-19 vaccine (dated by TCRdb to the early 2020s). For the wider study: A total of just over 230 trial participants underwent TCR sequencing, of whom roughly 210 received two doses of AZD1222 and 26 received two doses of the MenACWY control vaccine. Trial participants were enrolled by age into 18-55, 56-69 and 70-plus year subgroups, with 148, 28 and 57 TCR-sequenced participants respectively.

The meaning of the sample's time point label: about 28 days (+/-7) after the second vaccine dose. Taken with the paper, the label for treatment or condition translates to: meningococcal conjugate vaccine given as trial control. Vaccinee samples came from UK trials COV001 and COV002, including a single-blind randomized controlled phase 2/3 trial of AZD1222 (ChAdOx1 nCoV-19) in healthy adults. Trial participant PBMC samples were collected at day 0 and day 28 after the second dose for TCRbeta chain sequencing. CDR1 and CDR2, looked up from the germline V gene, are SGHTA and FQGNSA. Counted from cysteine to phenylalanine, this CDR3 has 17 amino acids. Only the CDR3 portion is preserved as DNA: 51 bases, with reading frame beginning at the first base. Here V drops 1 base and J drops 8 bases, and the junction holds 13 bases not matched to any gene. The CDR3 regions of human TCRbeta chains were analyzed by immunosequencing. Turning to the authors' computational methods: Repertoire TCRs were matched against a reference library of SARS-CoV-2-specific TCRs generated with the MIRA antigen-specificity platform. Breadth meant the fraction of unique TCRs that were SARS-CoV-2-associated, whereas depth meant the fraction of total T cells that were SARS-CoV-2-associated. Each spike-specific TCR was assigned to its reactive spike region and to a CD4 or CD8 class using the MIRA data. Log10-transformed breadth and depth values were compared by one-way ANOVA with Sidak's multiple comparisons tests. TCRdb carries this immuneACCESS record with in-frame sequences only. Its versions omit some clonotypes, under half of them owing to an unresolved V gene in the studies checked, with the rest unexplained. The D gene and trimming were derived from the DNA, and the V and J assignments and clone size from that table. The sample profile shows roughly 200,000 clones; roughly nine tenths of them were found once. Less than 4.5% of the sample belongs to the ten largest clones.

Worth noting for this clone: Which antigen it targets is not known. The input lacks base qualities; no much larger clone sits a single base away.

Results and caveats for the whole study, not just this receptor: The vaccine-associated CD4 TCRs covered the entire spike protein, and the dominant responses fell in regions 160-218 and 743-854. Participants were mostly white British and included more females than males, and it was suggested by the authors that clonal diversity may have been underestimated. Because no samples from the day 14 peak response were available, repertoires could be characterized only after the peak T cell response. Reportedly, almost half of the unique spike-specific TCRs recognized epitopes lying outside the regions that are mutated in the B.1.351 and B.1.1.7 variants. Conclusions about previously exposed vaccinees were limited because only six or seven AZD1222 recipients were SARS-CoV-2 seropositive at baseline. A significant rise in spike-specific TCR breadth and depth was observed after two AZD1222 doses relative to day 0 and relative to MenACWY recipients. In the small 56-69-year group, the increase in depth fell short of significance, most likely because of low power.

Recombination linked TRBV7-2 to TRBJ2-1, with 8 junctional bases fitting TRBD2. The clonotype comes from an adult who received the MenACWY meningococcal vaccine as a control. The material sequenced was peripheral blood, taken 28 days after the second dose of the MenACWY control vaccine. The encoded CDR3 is CASSLVSPSGSFYEQFF. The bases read TGTGCCAGCAGCTTAGTTTCGCCCAGCGGGAGTTTCTATGAGCAGTTCTTC.